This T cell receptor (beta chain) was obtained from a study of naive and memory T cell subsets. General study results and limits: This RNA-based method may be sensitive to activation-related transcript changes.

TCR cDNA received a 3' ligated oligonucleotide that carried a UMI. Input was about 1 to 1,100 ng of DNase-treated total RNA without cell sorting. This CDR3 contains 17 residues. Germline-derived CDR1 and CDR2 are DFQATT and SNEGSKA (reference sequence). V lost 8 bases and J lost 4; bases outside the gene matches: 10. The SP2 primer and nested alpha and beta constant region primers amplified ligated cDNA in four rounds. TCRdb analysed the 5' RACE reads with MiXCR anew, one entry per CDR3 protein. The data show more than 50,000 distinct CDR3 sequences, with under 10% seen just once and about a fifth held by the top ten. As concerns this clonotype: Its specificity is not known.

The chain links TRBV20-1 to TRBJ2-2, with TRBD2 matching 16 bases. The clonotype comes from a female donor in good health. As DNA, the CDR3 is TGCAGTTCCCTAACCGGGACTAGCGGGAGGGGCACCGGGGAGCTGTTTTTT. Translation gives CSSLTGTSGRGTGELFF.